The 17 T cell receptor beta chains reported below all come from one sample, sequenced in a study of cytomegalovirus exposure and HLA in healthy donors. The PCR made use of 60 Vbeta and 13 Jbeta primers. Here immunoSEQ multiplex PCR was the method, and the copy in TCRdb shows in-frame clones only, minus some. The table has 89,000 or so clones, more than 60% seen once. What was sequenced was PBMCs. Receptors were obtained from a boy younger than 18 in good health and CMV-seronegative.

The rearrangement joins TRBV7-9 to TRBJ1-2; D is undetermined. V lost 5 bases, J lost 2 bases, and 6 bases lay in between. The CDR3 extends over 12 amino acids. The V gene's germline CDR1 is SEHNR and CDR2 FQNEAQ (reference sequence). The CDR3 spells CASSTGNYGYTF. The CDR3 bases are TGTGCCAGCAGCACCGGGAACTATGGCTACACCTTC.

This chain joins TRBV5-1 and TRBJ1-6; D call uncertain. V lost 4 bases and J 7 bases, leaving 12 bases between the germline ends. CDR1 and CDR2 (germline): SGHRS, YFSETQ. The CDR3 consists of 14 residues. The CDR3 nucleotides read TGCGCCAGCAGCCTGAGAGAGGGAAATTCACCCCTCCACTTT. Translated, it gives CASSLREGNSPLHF.

This rearrangement joins TRBV7-4 to TRBJ1-2; perhaps TRBD1 as D (5 bases). Germline V CDR1 and CDR2: SGHVT, SQSDAQ. CDR3 length: 14 amino acids. Deletions cut 5 bases from V and 4 bases from J, with 14 bases between. CDR3 residues: CASSPLGGTYGYTF. The CDR3 region has the DNA TGTGCCAGCAGCCCCTTGGGGGGAACCTATGGCTACACCTTC.

This clone turned up a few times. CDR3 DNA sequence: TGTGCCAGCAGCCCACCGGGACTAGACTGGACCCAGTACTTC. As protein: CASSPPGLDWTQYF. This chain uses TRBV7-9 with TRBJ2-5, with 8 bases identical to TRBD2. The CDR3 is made up of 14 amino acids. The germline gives CDR1 SEHNR, CDR2 FQNEAQ (reference sequence). Trimming removed 5 bases from V and 7 bases from J; junction bases left unmatched: 9.

The rearrangement joins TRBV30 to TRBJ1-1; unclear D gene. V was cut by 0 bases and J by 4 bases, with 9 bases left in between. Per the germline V gene, CDR1 is GTSNPN and CDR2 is SVGIG (reference sequence). The CDR3 covers 13 residues. The CDR3 spells CAWSVQPGTEAFF. CDR3 coding DNA: TGTGCCTGGAGTGTGCAACCGGGCACTGAAGCTTTCTTT.

V usage is TRBV19 and J usage is TRBJ1-6; 8 bases are a match to TRBD1. Germline CDR1 LNHDA, CDR2 SQIVND (reference sequence). The CDR3 consists of 13 residues. V shed 9 bases and J 6 bases; nucleotides not matched to a gene: 4. Here the CDR3 reads CASTDRGNSPLHF. The CDR3 coding sequence is TGTGCCAGCACAGACAGGGGTAATTCACCCCTCCACTTT.

This clone appeared a few times. The chain is built from TRBV2 and TRBJ2-2; TRBD1 might be the D (5 bases). The CDR3 is 15 amino acids. V was trimmed by 7 bases and J by 1 base, leaving 13 bases between them. Per the germline V gene, CDR1 is SNHLY and CDR2 is FYNNEI. The CDR3 DNA reads as TGTGCCAGCACCTCGGAACAGGTGAACACCGGGGAGCTGTTTTTT. It specifies CASTSEQVNTGELFF.

The chain links TRBV7-3 to TRBJ1-2; 11 bases agree with TRBD1. The CDR3 covers 14 residues. Losses at the gene ends were 5 bases for V and 8 bases for J; bases not matched to a gene: 7. From germline, CDR1 is SGHTA and CDR2 FQGTGA. The CDR3 region has the DNA TGTGCCAGCAGCCAAGGACAGGGGGCGCGGGGCTACACCTTC. Protein: CASSQGQGARGYTF.

The gene calls are TRBV4-1 and TRBJ2-1; D gene unclear. V lost 0 bases to trimming and J lost 5 bases, with 5 bases between them. Germline lookup yields CDR1 MGHRA and CDR2 YSYEKL. The CDR3 length is 13 residues. The CDR3 sequence: CASSQDRDNEQFF. CDR3 coding DNA: TGCGCCAGCAGCCAAGATCGGGACAATGAGCAGTTCTTC.

There are a few counts of this clone. The rearrangement joins TRBV12-5 to TRBJ1-1; no clear D. V lost 5 bases and J lost 1, with 5 bases in between. In germline, CDR1 is LGHNT, CDR2 FRNRAP. The CDR3 sequence is 12 residues long. The CDR3 region has the DNA TGTGCTAGTGGTCCAGGGAACACTGAAGCTTTCTTT. Protein: CASGPGNTEAFF.

This clone was counted between two and nine times. The rearrangement links TRBV11-1 to TRBJ2-5; 13 bases agree with TRBD2. The V segment lost 5 bases and the J segment 6 bases; nucleotides outside the gene matches: 6. Germline assignment: CDR1 SGHAT and CDR2 FQDESV (reference sequence). The CDR3 sequence is 15 residues long. The CDR3, as DNA: TGTGCCAGCAGCCCTACTAGCGGGGGGGCCCAGACCCAGTACTTC. The encoded protein is CASSPTSGGAQTQYF.

As regards this clone: At the DNA level, this CDR3 is encoded by other sequences in the same sample as well. The chain employs TRBV6-5 and TRBJ1-2; 8 nucleotides align to TRBD1. Germline lookup yields CDR1 MNHEY and CDR2 SVGAGI. Trimming removed 6 bases from V and 2 bases from J; junction bases left unmatched: 5. There are 14 residues in the CDR3. The CDR3, as DNA: TGTGCCAGCAGACGACAGGGGCCGAACTATGGCTACACCTTC. Its protein is CASRRQGPNYGYTF.

In this sample, this clone turned up a few times. CDR3 region: CASSLGEGSPLHF. CDR3 sequence (DNA): TGTGCCAGCAGCTTAGGGGAGGGTTCACCCCTCCACTTT. This chain links TRBV7-9 with TRBJ1-6, with D unresolved. The CDR3 extends over 13 amino acids. The germline V gene encodes CDR1 SEHNR and CDR2 FQNEAQ (reference sequence). V dropped 1 base and J dropped 9 bases, with 7 bases sitting between them. Full variable domain (remainder filled in from reference TRBV7-9 and TRBJ1-6): DTGVSQNPRHKITKRGQNVTFRCDPISEHNRLYWYRQTLGQGPEFLTYFQNEAQLEKSRLLSDRFSAERPKGSFSTLEIQRTEQGDSAMYLCASSLGEGSPLHFGNGTRLTVT.

V usage is TRBV7-3 and J usage is TRBJ1-1; D possibly corresponds to TRBD1 (6 bases). This CDR3 is built from 14 residues. V was cut by 5 bases and J by 7 bases, with 17 bases left in between. Germline V gene sequence: CDR1 SGHTA, CDR2 FQGTGA. This chain's CDR3 is CASSQTPGALEAFF. Here the CDR3 DNA reads TGTGCCAGCAGCCAAACCCCAGGGGCGCTTGAAGCTTTCTTT.

The chain has TRBV28 and TRBJ1-2; D uncertain. Trimming took off 7 bases at V and 4 bases at J, with 16 bases between the two ends. Germline values: CDR1 MDHEN, CDR2 SYDVKM. The CDR3 spans 14 residues. The CDR3 DNA is TGTGCCAGCAACCCGGCCCGTGGGCCCTATGGCTACACCTTC. Amino acids: CASNPARGPYGYTF.

The chain recombines TRBV30 with TRBJ1-5, with D unclear. The CDR3 contains 13 residues. V was trimmed by 2 bases and J by 2 bases, leaving 7 bases between them. The germline CDR1 and CDR2 sequences are GTSNPN and SVGIG (reference sequence). The CDR3 nucleotides are TGTGCCTGGAGTACAGTTGGCAATCAGCCCCAGCATTTT. Translation: CAWSTVGNQPQHF. Based on the CDR3 plus reference TRBV30 and TRBJ1-5, the full variable domain is SQTIHQWPATLVQPVGSPLSLECTVEGTSNPNLYWYRQAAGRGLQLLFYSVGIGQISSEVPQNLSASRPQDRQFILSSKKLLLSDSGFYLCAWSTVGNQPQHFGDGTRLSIL.

This chain connects TRBV19 to TRBJ2-5, with a possible D match to TRBD1 (6 bases). The J call may be wrong; the DNA end is better matched by TRBJ2-7. CDR3 length: 13 residues. CDR1 and CDR2 (germline): LNHDA, SQIVND (reference sequence). The CDR3 DNA reads TGTGCCAGTAGTATAAACAGGGCCTACGAGCAGTACTTC. It encodes CASSINRAYEQYF.